This is a list of T cell receptor beta chains from one sample in a study of technical replicates of blood from a handful of donors. Clones were read by immunoSEQ multiplex PCR, and TCRdb kept only the in-frame ones, dropping some. The sample consists of about 76,000 clones, under 95% of them appearing once. The sample consisted of T cells isolated from PBMCs. The receptor set was obtained from a human donor in good health. CDR3s include the opening cysteine and the closing phenylalanine or tryptophan. The order of the fields is V gene, J gene, clone size, D gene, CDR3 DNA, CDR3 protein. D genes are given only for firm matches. For some rows the clone size is stated as once, few or many, or as a class when expanded; others skip it.

TRBV2	TRBJ2-7	NA	TRBD2	TGTGCCAGCAGCGGACTAGCCTACGAGCAGTACTTC	CASSGLAYEQYF
TRBV27	TRBJ1-1	once	TRBD1	TGTGCCAGCAGTTTATTCACCCCGGGACAGGGATTAAACACTGAAGCTTTCTTT	CASSLFTPGQGLNTEAFF
TRBV11-3	TRBJ2-2	NA	TRBD2	TGTGCCAGCAGCTTAGCCGGGACTAGCGTCGGCGGGGAGCTGTTTTTT	CASSLAGTSVGGELFF
TRBV6-1	TRBJ1-5	NA	NA	TGTGCCAGCAACACCGGGAGAACTTCCAATCAGCCCCAGCATTTT	CASNTGRTSNQPQHF
TRBV11-2	TRBJ1-5	NA	NA	TGTGCCAGCAGCTTAGAACGGCAGCCCCAGCATTTT	CASSLERQPQHF
TRBV6-5	TRBJ2-5	NA	NA	TGTGCCAGCAGGGGCTCAGGCCCAGAGACCCAGTACTTC	CASRGSGPETQYF
TRBV19	TRBJ2-4	NA	NA	TGTGCCAGTAGGACTGGAAGGGGTTGGTACTTC	CASRTGRGWYF
TRBV6-1	TRBJ2-7	once	NA	TGTGCCAGCAGTGAAGGGCCGGGACAAAGATTGGAGTTC	CASSEGPGQRLEF
TRBV28	TRBJ2-7	NA	NA	TGTGCCAGCTCTTACCTAGACGAGCAGTACTTC	CASSYLDEQYF
TRBV28	TRBJ2-7	NA	NA	TGTGCCAGCAGTGAATCACTCGAGCAGTACTTC	CASSESLEQYF
TRBV7-9	TRBJ1-1	NA	NA	TGTGCCAGCAGCTTAGCAGGAGGACCAGCTGAAGCTTTCTTT	CASSLAGGPAEAFF
TRBV7-9	TRBJ1-4	NA	TRBD1	TGTGCCAGCAGCTTATCAGGGGGTGGTGAAAAACTGTTTTTT	CASSLSGGGEKLFF
TRBV9	TRBJ2-2	NA	NA	TGTGCCAGCAGCGTCTCCTCCGGGGAGCTGTTTTTT	CASSVSSGELFF
TRBV5-1	TRBJ2-7	NA	TRBD1	TGCGCCAGCAGCTTAGACAGGGTCGAGCAGTACTTC	CASSLDRVEQYF
TRBV7-6	TRBJ1-5	NA	NA	TGTGCCAGCAGCCCCAGGGGATATAGCAATCAGCCCCAGCATTTT	CASSPRGYSNQPQHF
TRBV10-3	TRBJ1-1	NA	NA	TGTGCCATTCTTACACTCGGAGGCACTGAAGCTTTCTTT	CAILTLGGTEAFF
TRBV19	TRBJ2-7	NA	NA	TGTGCCAGTAGTATAGGCCAGGGGGGCTACGAGCAGTACTTC	CASSIGQGGYEQYF
TRBV19	TRBJ2-2	NA	NA	TGTGCCAGTAGTCCCCATCCCACCGGGGAGCTGTTTTTT	CASSPHPTGELFF
TRBV27	TRBJ2-3	NA	NA	TGTGCCAGCAGTTTCGACGGGTCCACAGATACGCAGTATTTT	CASSFDGSTDTQYF
TRBV6-5	TRBJ1-1	NA	NA	TGTGCCAGCAGTTACAGGGAAGGGGACACTGAAGCTTTCTTT	CASSYREGDTEAFF
TRBV13	TRBJ2-1	NA	NA	TGTGCCAGCAGCTTAGACGTCGGGGGAGTCTCCTACAATGAGCAGTTCTTC	CASSLDVGGVSYNEQFF
TRBV7-9	TRBJ2-7	NA	NA	TGTGCCAGCAGCTTCGGTCTATCAAGCTCCTACGAGCAGTACTTC	CASSFGLSSSYEQYF
TRBV11-3	TRBJ2-2	NA	NA	TGTGCCAGCAGCTTAACATGGACCGGGGAGCTGTTTTTT	CASSLTWTGELFF
TRBV21-1	TRBJ1-1	NA	NA	TGTGCCAGCAGAAAGGGACAGGGGAAAACTGAAGCTTTCTTT	CASRKGQGKTEAFF
TRBV4-2	TRBJ1-1	once	TRBD1	TGTGCCAGCAGCCACCTCGGGACAGGGGAAACTGAAGCTTTCTTT	CASSHLGTGETEAFF
TRBV28	TRBJ1-1	NA	TRBD1	TGTGCCAGCAGTATCAGGGGGCGGCGGGCGGACACTGAAGCTTTCTTT	CASSIRGRRADTEAFF
TRBV7-2	TRBJ2-7	NA	NA	TGTGCCAGCAGCGCTTCCAAAGCCCACTACGAGCAGTACTTC	CASSASKAHYEQYF
TRBV10-2	TRBJ2-5	once	TRBD2	TGCGCCAGCAGTGATGACAGCGGGGTAAAAGAGACCCAGTACTTC	CASSDDSGVKETQYF
TRBV15	TRBJ2-5	NA	NA	TGTGCCACCAGCAAGGTCGCAGGGGAAGAGACCCAGTACTTC	CATSKVAGEETQYF
TRBV7-8	TRBJ1-5	NA	TRBD1	TGTGCCAGCAGCTCCTGGACAGGGGAGGGCAATCAGCCCCAGCATTTT	CASSSWTGEGNQPQHF
TRBV30	TRBJ2-3	once	NA	TGTGCCTGGAGTGTACTTAGCACAGATACGCAGTATTTT	CAWSVLSTDTQYF